One sample yielded the 6 T cell receptor beta chains listed below, sequenced in a study of identical twins. TCRdb itself ran the 5' RACE reads through MiXCR, one entry per CDR3 protein. The data show about 530,000 distinct CDR3 sequences, roughly 15% seen once. A further study also used this sample, focusing on yellow fever vaccine responses in identical twins.

The source material was CD4+ T cells sorted from blood. The receptor set was obtained from a woman aged 18-29 years in good health.

In its sample, this clonotype was seen many times. The chain carries TRBV5-1 and TRBJ2-3; 7 nucleotides align to TRBD1. The CDR3 is 15 amino acids. V shed 5 bases, J shed 0 bases, and the junction held 6 bases outside the gene matches. CDR1 is SGHRS, CDR2 YFSETQ, per germline. The CDR3 protein is CASRGGTASTDTQYF. The CDR3 DNA is TGCGCCAGCAGGGGTGGGACAGCTAGCACAGATACGCAGTATTTT. The full variable domain, completed using reference TRBV5-1 and TRBJ2-3, is KAGVTQTPRYLIKTRGQQVTLSCSPISGHRSVSWYQQTPGQGLQFLFEYFSETQRNKGNFPGRFSGRQFSNSRSEMNVSTLELGDSALYLCASRGGTASTDTQYFGPGTRLTVL.

The V and J genes are TRBV29-1 and TRBJ1-1; D is unresolved. Germline CDR1 SQVTM, CDR2 ANQGSEA. The CDR3 has 14 residues. Trimming took off 3 bases at V and 4 bases at J, with 15 bases between the two ends. DNA for the CDR3: TGCAGCGTTGATCCGTCCGGCTCGGGCACTGAAGCTTTCTTT. Amino acid sequence: CSVDPSGSGTEAFF.

The CDR3 loop is CSARGLADTYNEQFF. The CDR3 nucleotides are TGCAGTGCTAGAGGACTAGCGGACACGTACAATGAGCAGTTCTTC. This rearrangement joins TRBV20-1 to TRBJ2-1; 9 bases are shared with TRBD2. Germline lookup yields CDR1 DFQATT and CDR2 SNEGSKA (reference sequence). The CDR3 is made up of 15 amino acids. Germline trimming cut 1 base from V and 4 bases from J; bases unmatched to any gene: 5.

This clonotype was counted many times. V gene TRBV6-2 or TRBV6-3 combines with J gene TRBJ1-2; no firm D call. In germline, CDR1 is MNHEY, CDR2 SVGEGT. The CDR3 has 12 residues. The V end was cut by 6 bases, the J end by 8 bases, with 13 bases between. The CDR3 protein is CASRPGSWGYTF. The DNA for the CDR3 is TGTGCCAGCAGACCCGGGTCGTGGGGCTACACCTTC.

The V and J genes are TRBV20-1 and TRBJ2-7; perhaps D is TRBD1 or TRBD2 (5 bases each). CDR1 and CDR2 (germline): DFQATT, SNEGSKA (reference sequence). The CDR3 length is 13 residues. Trimming took 5 bases from V and 0 from J, leaving 11 bases between them. The CDR3: CSAVMGDSYEQYF. As DNA, the CDR3 is TGCAGTGCTGTGATGGGGGACTCCTACGAGCAGTACTTC.

This clonotype was detected a few times. The V call is TRBV2, the J call TRBJ1-1, with D maybe TRBD1 (6 bases). This CDR3 region has 12 residues. V lost 8 bases and J 3 bases, leaving 10 bases between the germline ends. From germline, CDR1 is SNHLY and CDR2 FYNNEI. The CDR3: CASGQIYTEAFF. CDR3 sequence (DNA): TGTGCCAGCGGACAGATCTACACTGAAGCTTTCTTT.